This TCR beta chain is drawn from a study of shared clonotypes between healthy human individuals. Terminally differentiated effector memory CD45RA+ cells were excluded by CCR7 positive selection of CD45RO-negative cells. Healthy adults negative for HIV, lacking recent acute infections or vaccinations, served as donors. Sorted-subset replicate PCRs used 150 to 200 ng DNA, approximately 33,000 T cell genomes. This table comes from immunoSEQ multiplex PCR, and its TCRdb copy is limited to in-frame clones, with some not included. The table lists under 600,000 clones, nearly 98% of them singletons, with less than 0.35% in the top ten. The CDR3 contains 15 residues. CDR1 and CDR2 (germline): MGHRA, YSYEKL. V was trimmed by 0 bases and J by 0 bases, leaving 7 bases between them.

Sequenced sample: naive CD8+ T cells sorted from blood. The sequence came from a man aged 25-45 years in good health. This rearrangement joins TRBV4-1 to TRBJ2-3; unclear D gene. CDR3 sequence: CASSQDSLSTDTQYF. DNA for the CDR3: TGCGCCAGCAGCCAAGATAGCCTGAGCACAGATACGCAGTATTTT.